Listed below are T cell receptor beta chains from one sample, sequenced in a study of molecular identifiers for immune sequencing clone quantification. In TCRdb, the PCR reads were re-called with MiXCR into one record per CDR3 protein. This table has under 650,000 distinct CDR3 sequences, less than 20% appearing once. Source material: naive CD8+ T cells from blood, with Jurkat cell RNA spiked in. Receptors were obtained from a human donor in good health. Some libraries in this study had Jurkat cell RNA spiked in. The CDR3 runs from the conserved cysteine through the conserved F or W. Each record gives: CDR3 length, V gene, CDR3 protein.

>15|TRBV9
CASSVGREVMDEQYF
>14|TRBV7-2
CASSFYRDPYEQYF
>12|TRBV4-1
CASSQGLTEAFF
>13|TRBV2
CASSEDMNTEAFF
>16|TRBV2
CASSEDLAHDTDTQYF
>15|TRBV19
CASSIGLSGSNEQFF
>16|TRBV11-2
CASSLKGGQGSYEQYF
>16|TRBV6-1
CASTPRPARSEETQYF
>14|TRBV19
CASSIGGSTDTQYF
>16|TRBV5-6
CASSLRGTGRRETQYF
>17|TRBV4-3
CASSQDVDREAYNEQFF
>13|TRBV21-1
CASSKYGGYEQYF
>14|TRBV6-2/TRBV6-3
CASSYEFPGNTIYF
>17|TRBV6-5
CASSYGKVTATNEKLFF
>13|TRBV20-1
CSARGPSTDTQYF
>14|TRBV7-9
CASSRRPDPYEQYF
>16|TRBV27
CASSLWGGDGAYEQYF
>14|TRBV9
CASSRTSATYEQYF
>13|TRBV20-1
CSARSSESYEQYF
>15|TRBV11-2
CASSFGSPSGYEQYF
>13|TRBV12-3/TRBV12-4
CASSPVGDYEQFF
>18|TRBV3-1
CASSQDVGRVPGEDTQYF
>16|TRBV19
CASSIVASGGSDTQYF
>15|TRBV7-9
CASRPDPAANYGYTF
>14|TRBV7-9
CASSPGQGADEQYF
>11|TRBV7-9
CASSSDYEQFF
>17|TRBV2
CACSEWELAGDTGELFF
>14|TRBV5-8
CASHSGRAPGELFF
>15|TRBV9
CASSAGTSSGTEAFF
>16|TRBV7-9
CASSPRSAGVNTEAFF
>13|TRBV28
CASSTHGNQPQHF
>14|TRBV6-1
CASSPPGAHKLAFF
>17|TRBV5-1
CASSLYPGQGNTDTQYF
>15|TRBV7-9
CASSRDREGNQPQHF
>15|TRBV15
CATNSGTSASYEQYF
>16|TRBV20-1
CSAGLLAAPSTDTQYF
>14|TRBV12-3/TRBV12-4
CASKIPGVGETQYF
>18|TRBV7-9
CASSPSGFPQGRLLLYTF
>16|TRBV7-9
CASSSPLRGGSYEQYF
>15|TRBV7-9
CASSFLTGGYETQYF
>14|TRBV3-1
CASSHPGAYNEQFF
>18|TRBV21-1
CASSKAQGKSSYNSPLHF
>12|TRBV24-1
CATASRGHEQFF
>21|TRBV7-6
CASSFTFGFGTGSGVSYEQYF
>14|TRBV6-5
CASSYGGYSGEQYF
>14|TRBV6-2/TRBV6-3
CASSWGPPADTQYF
>13|TRBV19
CATWGRATDTQYF
>13|TRBV27
CASGPGYNQPQHF
>16|TRBV19
CASSIVDLTPNTEAFF